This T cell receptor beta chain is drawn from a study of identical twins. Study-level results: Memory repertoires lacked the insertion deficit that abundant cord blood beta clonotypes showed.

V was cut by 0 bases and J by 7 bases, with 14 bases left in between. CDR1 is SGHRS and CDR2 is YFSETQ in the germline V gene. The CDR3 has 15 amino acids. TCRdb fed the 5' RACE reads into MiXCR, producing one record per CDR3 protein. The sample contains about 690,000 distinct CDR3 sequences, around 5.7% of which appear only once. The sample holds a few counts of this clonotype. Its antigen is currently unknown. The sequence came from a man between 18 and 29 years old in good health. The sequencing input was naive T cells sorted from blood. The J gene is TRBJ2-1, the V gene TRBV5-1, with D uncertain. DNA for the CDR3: TGCGCCAGCAGCTTGGTCGGCGGAAAAGGGAATGAGCAGTTCTTC. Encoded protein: CASSLVGGKGNEQFF.